This T cell receptor (beta chain) was obtained from a study of naive and memory T cell subsets. CDR3 size: 14 residues. The J segment lost 6 bases and the V segment lost 6 bases, leaving 9 bases of the junction unmatched. The germline V gene encodes CDR1 SQVTM and CDR2 ANQGSEA. Two oligonucleotides, mixed equimolar, formed the beta constant-region primer covering TRBC1 and TRBC2. Four rounds of PCR amplified the ligated cDNA using nested alpha and beta constant-region primers plus SP2. In TCRdb, the UMI-ligation and nested PCR reads were re-called with MiXCR into one record per CDR3 protein. The repertoire has some 83,000 distinct CDR3 sequences, approximately 9.2% of them found once; the top ten carry 0.95% to 1.5%. This clonotype was observed many times.

The receptor's source is a human donor in good health. V gene TRBV29-1 combines with J gene TRBJ2-1; 9 nucleotides align to TRBD1. Sequenced: naive CD8+ T cells from blood. The CDR3 region has the DNA TGCAGCGTGGCCGGGACAGGGATTCGCAATGAGCAGTTCTTC. Translating gives CSVAGTGIRNEQFF.